This TCR beta chain was sequenced for a study of blood T cell repertoires in COVID-19. Across the study: PBMCs, B-cell-depleted T cells, or T cells were the source of the cDNA or gDNA that made up the material.

The CDR3 runs to 12 residues. Germline CDR1 is MNHNY and CDR2 is SVGAGI (reference sequence). The V end lost 8 bases, the J end lost 0 bases, and 4 bases lay between the germline ends. Study processing details: It was from reference gene primer amplification that nucleated cell counts were estimated. TCRdb's copy holds only in-frame clones and misses some; the assay was immunoSEQ multiplex PCR. The DNA gave D and trimming, while V, J and clone size come from that table. The sample holds around 160,000 clones, more than 70% seen once. The origin of this receptor is a human donor in a cohort sampled during active COVID-19. The sequenced sample consisted of peripheral blood. V gene TRBV6-6 combines with J gene TRBJ1-4; D is ambiguous. The CDR3 DNA is TGTGCCAGCGCGGCAACTAATGAAAAACTGTTTTTT. Translating gives CASAATNEKLFF.